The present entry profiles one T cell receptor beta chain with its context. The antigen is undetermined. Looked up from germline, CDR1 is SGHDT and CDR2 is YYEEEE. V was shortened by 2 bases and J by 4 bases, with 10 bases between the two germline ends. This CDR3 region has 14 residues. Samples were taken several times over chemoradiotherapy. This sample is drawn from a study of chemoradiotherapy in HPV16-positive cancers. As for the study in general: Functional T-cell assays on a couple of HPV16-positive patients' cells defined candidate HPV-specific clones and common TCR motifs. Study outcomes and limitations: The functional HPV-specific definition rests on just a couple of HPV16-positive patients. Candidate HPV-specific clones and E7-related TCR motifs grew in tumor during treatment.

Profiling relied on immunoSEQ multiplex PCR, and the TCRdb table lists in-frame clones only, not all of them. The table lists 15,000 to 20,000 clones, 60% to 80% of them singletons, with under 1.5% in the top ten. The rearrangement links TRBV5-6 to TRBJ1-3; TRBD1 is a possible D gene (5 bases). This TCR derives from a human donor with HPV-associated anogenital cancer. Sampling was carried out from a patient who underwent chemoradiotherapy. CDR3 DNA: TGTGCCAGCAGCTTATTCGGGGCCGGAAACACCATATATTTT. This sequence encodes CASSLFGAGNTIYF.